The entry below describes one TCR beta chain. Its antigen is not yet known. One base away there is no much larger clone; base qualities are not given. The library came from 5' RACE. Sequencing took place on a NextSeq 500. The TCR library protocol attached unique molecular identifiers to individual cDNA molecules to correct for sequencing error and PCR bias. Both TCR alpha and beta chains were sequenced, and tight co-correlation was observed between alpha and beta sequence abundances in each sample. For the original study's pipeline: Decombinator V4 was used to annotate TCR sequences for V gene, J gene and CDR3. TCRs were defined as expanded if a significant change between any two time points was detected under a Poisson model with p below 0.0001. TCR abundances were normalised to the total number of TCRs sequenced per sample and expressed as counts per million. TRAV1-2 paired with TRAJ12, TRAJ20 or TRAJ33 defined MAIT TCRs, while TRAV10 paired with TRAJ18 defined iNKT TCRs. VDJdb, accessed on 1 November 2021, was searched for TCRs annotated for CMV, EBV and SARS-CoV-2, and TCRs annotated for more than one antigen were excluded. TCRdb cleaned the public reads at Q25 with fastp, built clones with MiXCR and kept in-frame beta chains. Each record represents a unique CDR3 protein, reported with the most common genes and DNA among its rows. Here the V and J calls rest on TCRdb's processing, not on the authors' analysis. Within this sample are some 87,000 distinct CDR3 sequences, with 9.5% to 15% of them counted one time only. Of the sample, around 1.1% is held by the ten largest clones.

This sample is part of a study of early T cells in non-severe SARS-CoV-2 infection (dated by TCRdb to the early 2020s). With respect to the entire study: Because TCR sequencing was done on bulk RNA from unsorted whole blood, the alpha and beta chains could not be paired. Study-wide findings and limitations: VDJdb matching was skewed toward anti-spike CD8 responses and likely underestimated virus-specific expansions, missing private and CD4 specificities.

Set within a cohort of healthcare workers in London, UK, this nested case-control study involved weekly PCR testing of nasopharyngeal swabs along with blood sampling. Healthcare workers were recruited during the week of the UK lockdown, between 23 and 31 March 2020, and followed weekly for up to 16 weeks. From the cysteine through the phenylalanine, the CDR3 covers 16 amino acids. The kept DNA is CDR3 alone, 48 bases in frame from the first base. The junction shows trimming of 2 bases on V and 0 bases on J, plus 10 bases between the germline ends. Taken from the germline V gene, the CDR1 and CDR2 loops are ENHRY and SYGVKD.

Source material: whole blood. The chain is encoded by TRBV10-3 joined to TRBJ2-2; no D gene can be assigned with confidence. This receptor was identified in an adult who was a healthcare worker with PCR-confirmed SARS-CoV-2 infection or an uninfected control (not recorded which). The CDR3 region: CAISEGRVANTGELFF. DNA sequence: TGTGCCATCAGTGAGGGAAGGGTGGCGAACACCGGGGAGCTGTTTTTT.